This T cell receptor (beta chain) was identified during a study of T-cell reconstitution after alpha-beta-depleted transplantation in children. V was shortened by 1 base and J by 0 bases, with 13 bases between the two germline ends. There are 16 residues in the CDR3. Germline CDR1 is DFQATT and CDR2 is SNEGSKA (reference sequence). Ten or more counts support this clonotype. TCRbeta library preparation incorporated unique molecular identifiers. TCRdb reanalysed the PCR reads using MiXCR and keeps one entry per CDR3 protein. The repertoire holds 700,000 or so distinct CDR3 sequences, with around 13% as singletons.

The specimen comprised PBMCs, sampled before TCRalphabeta/CD19-depleted stem cell transplant. V gene TRBV20-1 combines with J gene TRBJ2-1; D remains unclear. The receptor's source is a girl aged 2-10 years with congenital amegakaryocytic thrombocytopenia, due to receive a stem cell transplant. In nucleotides, the CDR3 is TGCAGTGCTAGAGCTTCCTCGGCGGACTCCTACAATGAGCAGTTCTTC. Amino acids: CSARASSADSYNEQFF.